This T cell receptor (beta chain) comes out of a study of blood T cell repertoires in COVID-19 (dated by TCRdb to 2018 to 2021). About the study as a whole: The collaborator samples originated in the United States, Italy and Spain and spanned the acute and convalescent phases of COVID-19. The prospective study material was composed of cDNA or gDNA derived from T cells, B-cell-depleted T cells, or PBMCs. Subjects who had been exposed to COVID-19, were actively infected with it, or had recovered from it provided the deeply sampled blood TCRbeta repertoires that made up the dataset. A freely available public database, intended as a resource for researchers studying the immune response to SARS-CoV-2, is where the repertoires were released. Samples were obtained from the ongoing ImmuneRACE study (first 160 participants) and from 950 to 1,500 subjects provided by 6 global collaborators. Nearly every sample came with metadata listing a de-identified subject ID, COVID-19 status, age in years and sex. Where available, HLA class I and class II types were obtained from metadata supplied by the sample provider rather than from assay-based typing.

Collaborating institutions collected whole blood in K2EDTA tubes following their own protocols. For TCRbeta analysis, collaborators shipped samples in one of three forms: frozen whole blood, isolated PBMCs, or DNA extracted from either of those sample types. This clone was seen just once. The specificity of this receptor is unknown. Within one base of it there is no much larger clone, and no base qualities were kept. Paper-wide results and their limitations: The amount of clinical and demographic metadata varied by source and participant and was provided uncurated.

The CDR3, cysteine through phenylalanine, is 17 amino acids long. The only DNA kept is the CDR3, 51 bases in frame from the first base. From a lookup of the germline V gene, CDR1 and CDR2 are SGHAT and FQNNGV. Trimming at the junction amounts to 5 bases on V and 0 bases on J, and the germline ends lie 19 bases apart. TCRbeta CDR3 regions were amplified from genomic DNA using the immunoSEQ Assay, a bias-controlled multiplex PCR. The study's processing was this. The number of nucleated cells in each sample was estimated from the amplification of reference gene primers within the assay. To quantify the absolute abundance of each unique TCRbeta CDR3 rearrangement, sequence reads were collapsed and filtered. For each sample, productive Simpson clonality was calculated as the square root of Simpson's diversity index across productive rearrangements. In TCRdb, the immuneACCESS table is reduced to in-frame sequences with V and J assigned. These tables do not hold every clone; where another copy was compared, an unresolved V gene accounts for under half, and the others remain unexplained. V and J calls plus clone size are reproduced from that table; the DNA served to infer D and trimming. The sample table lists 200,000 or so clones, approximately 83% of them with a count of one. Of the sample, over 9.5% falls within the top ten clones.

Material for sequencing was peripheral blood. The chain was built from TRBV11-2 and TRBJ1-1; a tentative D call is TRBD1 (5 bases match). This receptor was obtained from a human donor with active or convalescent COVID-19. The donor label of this sample is uncertain. The CDR3 protein: CASSPWRGVDVNTEAFF. Read as DNA, the sequence is TGTGCCAGCAGCCCTTGGCGGGGGGTGGACGTGAACACTGAAGCTTTCTTT.